This is a list of T cell receptor beta chains from one sample in a study of T cells in severe cutaneous drug reactions. TCRdb reprocessed the multiplex PCR reads, keeping one entry per CDR3 protein, no DNA. The sample table sets out about 21,000 distinct CDR3 sequences. Sequenced: PBMCs. The receptor set was obtained from a human donor with toxic epidermal necrolysis, a severe cutaneous drug reaction. Each CDR3 is given with its conserved first and last residue.

V: TRBV4-1
J: TRBJ2-5
CDR3: CASSQDDLVQETQYF

V: TRBV4-3
J: TRBJ1-1
CDR3: CASSQDPIENTEAFF

V: TRBV13
J: TRBJ1-2
CDR3: CASSYGGGYTF

V: TRBV19
J: TRBJ2-3
CDR3: CASSMAATSDTQYF

V: TRBV4-3
J: TRBJ2-7
CDR3: CASSRGSYRGRDYEQYF

V: TRBV9
J: TRBJ1-1
CDR3: CASSVGWGTEAFF

V: TRBV4-1
J: TRBJ2-3
CDR3: CASTSEGLGTDTQYF

V: TRBV10-3
J: TRBJ2-3
CDR3: CAIAAIPTDTQYF

V: TRBV11-3
J: TRBJ2-1
CDR3: CASSLATEYNEQFF

V: TRBV24-1
J: TRBJ2-1
CDR3: CATRGTSGSNEQFF

V: TRBV19
J: TRBJ2-2
CDR3: CASSIRAGELFF

V: TRBV7-9
J: TRBJ1-5
CDR3: CASSAGTGVGQPQHF

V: TRBV27
J: TRBJ1-1
CDR3: CASSPFFEGATEAFF

V: TRBV6-5
J: TRBJ2-1
CDR3: CASSLAISYNEQFF

V: TRBV11-2
J: TRBJ2-7
CDR3: CASSLVASYEQYF

V: TRBV3-1
J: TRBJ2-1
CDR3: CASSQAHSSYNEQFF

V: TRBV9
J: TRBJ1-2
CDR3: CASSATTGTGAGYTF

V: TRBV9
J: TRBJ1-3
CDR3: CASSSGTGLSGNTIYF

V: TRBV12-3/TRBV12-4
J: TRBJ2-1
CDR3: CASSLLAGGKNEQFF

V: TRBV7-4
J: TRBJ1-5
CDR3: CASSLAPWTGTGPSNQPQHF

V: TRBV7-8
J: TRBJ1-2
CDR3: CASSPGQNYGYTF

V: TRBV4-1
J: TRBJ2-1
CDR3: CASSLSSGREVNEQFF